This T cell receptor beta chain was documented in a study of blood T cell repertoires in COVID-19. This table comes from immunoSEQ multiplex PCR, and its TCRdb copy is limited to in-frame clones, with some not included. This table holds approximately 500,000 clones, roughly 87% found once. The trim removed 4 bases at V and 6 bases at J, leaving 6 bases unmatched. The V gene's germline CDR1 is KGHSH and CDR2 LQKENI. The CDR3 consists of 13 residues. It was during active infection that Seattle patients were enrolled and then longitudinally followed. The gene calls are TRBV18 and TRBJ2-7; the match to TRBD1 covers 7 bases. The sample comprised peripheral blood. This receptor was taken from a man between 18 and 29 years old with COVID-19, enrolled during active disease. This CDR3 reads CASSQTGLGEQYF. For the CDR3, the DNA is TGTGCCAGCTCACAGACAGGGTTAGGCGAGCAGTACTTC.